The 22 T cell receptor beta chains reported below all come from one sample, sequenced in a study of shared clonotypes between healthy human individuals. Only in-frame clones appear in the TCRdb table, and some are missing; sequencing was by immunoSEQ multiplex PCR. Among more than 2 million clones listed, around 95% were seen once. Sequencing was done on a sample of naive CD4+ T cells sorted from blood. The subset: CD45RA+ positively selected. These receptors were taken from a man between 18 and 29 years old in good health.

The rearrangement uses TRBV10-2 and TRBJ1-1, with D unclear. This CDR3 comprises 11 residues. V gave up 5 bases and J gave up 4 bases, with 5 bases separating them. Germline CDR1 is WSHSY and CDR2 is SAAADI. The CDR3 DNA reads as TGCGCCAGCAGTTCGGGCACTGAAGCTTTCTTT. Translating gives CASSSGTEAFF.

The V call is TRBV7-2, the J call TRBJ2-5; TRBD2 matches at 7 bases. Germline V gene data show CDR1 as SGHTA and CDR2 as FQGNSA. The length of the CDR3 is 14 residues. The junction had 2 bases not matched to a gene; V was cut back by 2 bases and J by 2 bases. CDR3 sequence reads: CASSLPSGQETQYF. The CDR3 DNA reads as TGTGCCAGCAGCTTACCTAGCGGACAAGAGACCCAGTACTTC.

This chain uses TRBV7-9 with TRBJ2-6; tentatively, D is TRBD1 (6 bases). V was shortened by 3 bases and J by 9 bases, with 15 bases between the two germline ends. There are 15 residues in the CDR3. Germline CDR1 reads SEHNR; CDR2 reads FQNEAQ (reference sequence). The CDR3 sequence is CASSLEGGTRNVLTF. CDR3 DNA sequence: TGTGCCAGCAGCTTGGAAGGGGGTACCCGCAACGTCCTGACTTTC. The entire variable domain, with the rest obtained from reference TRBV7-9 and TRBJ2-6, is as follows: DTGVSQNPRHKITKRGQNVTFRCDPISEHNRLYWYRQTLGQGPEFLTYFQNEAQLEKSRLLSDRFSAERPKGSFSTLEIQRTEQGDSAMYLCASSLEGGTRNVLTFGAGSRLTVL.

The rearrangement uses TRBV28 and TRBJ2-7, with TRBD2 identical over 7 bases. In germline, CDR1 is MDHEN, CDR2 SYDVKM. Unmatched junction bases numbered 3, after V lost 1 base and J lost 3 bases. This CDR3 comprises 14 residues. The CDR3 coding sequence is TGTGCCAGCAGTTTATTACCGGGGGGCTACGAGCAGTACTTC. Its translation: CASSLLPGGYEQYF.

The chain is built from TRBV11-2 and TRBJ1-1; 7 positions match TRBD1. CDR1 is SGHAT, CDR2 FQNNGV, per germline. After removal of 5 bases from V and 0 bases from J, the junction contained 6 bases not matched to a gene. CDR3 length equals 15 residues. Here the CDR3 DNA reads TGTGCCAGCAGCCCCCGACAGGGAATGAACACTGAAGCTTTCTTT. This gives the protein CASSPRQGMNTEAFF.

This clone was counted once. The CDR3 loop reads CSVMGLAYEQYF. As DNA, the CDR3 is TGCAGCGTTATGGGACTAGCCTACGAGCAGTACTTC. This chain joins TRBV29-1 and TRBJ2-7; 8 nucleotides line up with TRBD2. V gave up 5 bases and J gave up 2 bases; unmatched junction bases: 2. Germline V lookup: CDR1 SQVTM, CDR2 ANQGSEA. The CDR3 is 12 residues long.

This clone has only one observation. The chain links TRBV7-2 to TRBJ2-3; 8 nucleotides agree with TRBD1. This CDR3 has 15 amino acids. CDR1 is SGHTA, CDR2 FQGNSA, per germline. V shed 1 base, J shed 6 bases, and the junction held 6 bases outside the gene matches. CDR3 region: CASSLVGQGKDTQYF. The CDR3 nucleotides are TGTGCCAGCAGCTTAGTTGGACAGGGAAAGGATACGCAGTATTTT.

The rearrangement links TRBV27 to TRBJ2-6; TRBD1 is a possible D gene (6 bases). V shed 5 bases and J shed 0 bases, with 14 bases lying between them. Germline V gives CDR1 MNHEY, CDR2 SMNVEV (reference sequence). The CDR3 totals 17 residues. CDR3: CASSPRDTFSGANVLTF. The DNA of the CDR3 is TGTGCCAGCAGTCCCCGGGACACCTTCTCTGGGGCCAACGTCCTGACTTTC.

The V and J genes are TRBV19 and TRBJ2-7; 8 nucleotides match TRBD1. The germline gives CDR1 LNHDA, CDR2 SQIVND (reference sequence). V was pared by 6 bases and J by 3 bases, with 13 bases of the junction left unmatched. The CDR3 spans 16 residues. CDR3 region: CASRTSGGAGIYEQYF. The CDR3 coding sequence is TGTGCCAGTAGGACCTCAGGGGGCGCAGGTATCTACGAGCAGTACTTC.

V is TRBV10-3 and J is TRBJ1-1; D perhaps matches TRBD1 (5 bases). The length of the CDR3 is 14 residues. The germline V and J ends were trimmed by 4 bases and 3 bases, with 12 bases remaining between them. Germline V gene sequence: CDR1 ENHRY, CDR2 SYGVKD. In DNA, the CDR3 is TGTGCCATCAGTGTTCAAGGGGATGACACTGAAGCTTTCTTT. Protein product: CAISVQGDDTEAFF.

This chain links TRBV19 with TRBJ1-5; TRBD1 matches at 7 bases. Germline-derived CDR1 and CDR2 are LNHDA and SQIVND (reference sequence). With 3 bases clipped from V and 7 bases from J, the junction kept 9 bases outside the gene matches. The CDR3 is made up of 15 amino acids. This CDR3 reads CASSIRQGEAQPQHF. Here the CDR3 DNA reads TGTGCCAGTAGTATTCGGCAGGGGGAGGCCCAGCCCCAGCATTTT.

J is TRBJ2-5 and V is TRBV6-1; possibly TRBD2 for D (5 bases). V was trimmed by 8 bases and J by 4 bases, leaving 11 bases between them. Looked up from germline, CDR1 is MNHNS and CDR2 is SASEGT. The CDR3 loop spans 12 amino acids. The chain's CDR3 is CASAGGVETQYF. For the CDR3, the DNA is TGTGCCAGCGCAGGAGGTGTAGAGACCCAGTACTTC.

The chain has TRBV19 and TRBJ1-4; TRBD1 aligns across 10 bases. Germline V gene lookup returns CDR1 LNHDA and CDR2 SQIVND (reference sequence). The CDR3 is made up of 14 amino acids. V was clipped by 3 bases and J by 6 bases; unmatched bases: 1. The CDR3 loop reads CASSIGTGDEKLFF. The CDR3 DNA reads TGTGCCAGTAGTATCGGGACAGGGGATGAAAAACTGTTTTTT.

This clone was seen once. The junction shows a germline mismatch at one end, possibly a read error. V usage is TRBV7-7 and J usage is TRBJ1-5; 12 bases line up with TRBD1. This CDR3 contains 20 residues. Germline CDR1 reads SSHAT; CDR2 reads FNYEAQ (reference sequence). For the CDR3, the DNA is TGTGCTAGCAGCTCCCAGACTCCGGGACAGGGGGCCAGGGGCAATCAGCCCCAGCATTTT. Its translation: CASSSQTPGQGARGNQPQHF. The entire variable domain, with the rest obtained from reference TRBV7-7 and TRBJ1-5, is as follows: GAGVSQSPRYKVTKRGQDVTLRCDPISSHATLYWYQQALGQGPEFLTYFNYEAQPDKSGLPSDRFSAERPEGSISTLTIQRTEQRDSAMYRCASSSQTPGQGARGNQPQHFGDGTRLSIL.

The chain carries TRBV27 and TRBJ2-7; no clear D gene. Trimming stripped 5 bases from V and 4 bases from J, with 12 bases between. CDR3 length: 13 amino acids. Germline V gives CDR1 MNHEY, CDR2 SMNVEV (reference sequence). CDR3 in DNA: TGTGCCAGCAGTGCCTACGGAGAATACGAGCAGTACTTC. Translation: CASSAYGEYEQYF.

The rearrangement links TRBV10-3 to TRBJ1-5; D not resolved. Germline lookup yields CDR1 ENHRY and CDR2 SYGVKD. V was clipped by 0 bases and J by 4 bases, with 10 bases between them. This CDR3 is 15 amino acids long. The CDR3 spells CAISESGESNQPQHF. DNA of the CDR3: TGTGCCATCAGTGAGTCCGGGGAATCGAATCAGCCCCAGCATTTT.

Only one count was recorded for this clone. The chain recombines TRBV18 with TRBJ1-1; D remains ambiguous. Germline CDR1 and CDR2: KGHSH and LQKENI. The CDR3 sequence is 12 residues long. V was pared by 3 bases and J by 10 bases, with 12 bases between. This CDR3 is CASSPGQLGAFF. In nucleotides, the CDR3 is TGTGCCAGCTCACCCGGCCAATTAGGAGCTTTCTTT.

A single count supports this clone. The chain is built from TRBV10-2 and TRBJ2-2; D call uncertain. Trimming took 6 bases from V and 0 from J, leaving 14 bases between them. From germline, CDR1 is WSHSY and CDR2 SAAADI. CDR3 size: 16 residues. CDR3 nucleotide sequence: TGCGCCAGCAGATCCGAGGCGGCCGCGAACACCGGGGAGCTGTTTTTT. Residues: CASRSEAAANTGELFF.

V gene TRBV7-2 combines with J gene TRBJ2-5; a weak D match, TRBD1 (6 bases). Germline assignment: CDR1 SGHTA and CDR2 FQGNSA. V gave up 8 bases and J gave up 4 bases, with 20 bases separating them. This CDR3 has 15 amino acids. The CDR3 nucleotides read TGTGCCAGCGGGGAACAGGGACCCCTCCCAGAGACCCAGTACTTC. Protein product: CASGEQGPLPETQYF.

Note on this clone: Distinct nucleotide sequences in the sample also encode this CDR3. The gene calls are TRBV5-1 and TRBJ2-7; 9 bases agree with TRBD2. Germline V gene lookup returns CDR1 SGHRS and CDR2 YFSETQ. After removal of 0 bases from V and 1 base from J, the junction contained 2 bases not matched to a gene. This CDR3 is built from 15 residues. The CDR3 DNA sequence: TGCGCCAGCAGCTTGGGGCTAGCGGGATCCTACGAGCAGTACTTC. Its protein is CASSLGLAGSYEQYF.

CDR3 nucleotides: TGCGCCAGCAGCCCGAGTTTTAGTGGGTCCAATGAGCAGTTCTTC. Translating it yields CASSPSFSGSNEQFF. The chain is built from TRBV4-1 and TRBJ2-1, with unresolved D. The CDR3 length is 15 residues. CDR1 and CDR2 (germline): MGHRA, YSYEKL. Trimming took off 4 bases at V and 6 bases at J, with 16 bases between the two ends.

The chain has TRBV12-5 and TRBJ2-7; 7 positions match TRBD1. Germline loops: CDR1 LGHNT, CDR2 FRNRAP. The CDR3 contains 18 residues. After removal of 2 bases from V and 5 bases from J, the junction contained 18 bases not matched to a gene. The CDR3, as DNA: TGTGCTAGTGGTTTGCCTGGGACAGTGGGACCAACACTCCACGAGCAGTACTTC. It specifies CASGLPGTVGPTLHEQYF.